Reported below is one TCR beta chain. Its antigen is unidentified. The V gene's germline CDR1 is SEHNR and CDR2 FQNEAQ (reference sequence). The CDR3 length is 16 residues. The J segment lost 6 bases and the V segment lost 5 bases, leaving 5 bases of the junction unmatched. For every subset, genomic DNA was evenly distributed across several immunoSEQ plates. For sorted subsets, approximately 180 ng DNA per replicate equaled about 30,000 T cell genomes. Sequenced by immunoSEQ multiplex PCR; TCRdb stores in-frame clones only, minus some. The repertoire consists of some 2,000,000 clones, with over 85% occurring once and the leading ten covering 1% to 1.3%. This sample stems from a study of shared clonotypes between healthy human individuals. Study results and caveats: Memory subsets generally showed lower estimated richness than naive subsets.

Naive CD8 cells lacked CD45RO, underwent positive selection for CCR7 and left out terminally differentiated effector memory CD45RA+ cells. J is TRBJ2-3 and V is TRBV7-9; 16 bases map to TRBD2. The sample taken for sequencing was naive CD8+ T cells sorted from blood. This sequence originates from a man aged 18 to 35 in good health. The CDR3 is CASSGTSGRARDTQYF. The CDR3 nucleotides read TGTGCCAGCAGCGGGACTAGCGGGAGGGCCAGGGATACGCAGTATTTT.